This T cell receptor beta chain came from a study of blood T cell repertoires in COVID-19. Study at large: Acute and convalescent COVID-19 samples came from the United States, Italy and Spain. T cells, B-cell-depleted T cells, or PBMCs supplied cDNA or gDNA.

Participants' own reports of clinical history determined their cohort assignment. In the study's own analysis: Estimated nucleated cell counts came from reference gene primer amplification. Libraries were prepared by immunoSEQ multiplex PCR; TCRdb keeps only in-frame clonotypes and omits some of them. The D gene and trimming were derived from the DNA, and the V and J assignments and clone size from that table. The sample records about 300,000 clones, around 90% being singletons. Trimming took 4 bases from V and 7 from J, leaving 13 bases between them. Germline lookup yields CDR1 KGHDR and CDR2 SFDVKD. The CDR3 consists of 14 residues.

The TCR comes from a woman under 30 with acute COVID-19. V and J are TRBV24-1 and TRBJ1-5; no clear D gene. Sample: PBMCs or T cells enriched from blood (not recorded which). As DNA, the CDR3 is TGTGCCACCAGTGACTTTCAGGTTGGGCAGCCCCAGCATTTT. This sequence encodes CATSDFQVGQPQHF.